The 6 T cell receptor beta chains below all came from one sample that was sequenced in a study of OX40 agonist ivuxolimab in advanced cancers. Measured with immunoSEQ multiplex PCR; TCRdb has only the in-frame clones, and not every one. The sample lists approximately 59,000 clones; approximately 89% were seen once. The source material was CD4+ or CD8+ T cells sorted from blood, sampled in a trial of the OX40 agonist ivuxolimab. The source of these receptors is an adult with an advanced solid tumor such as melanoma, head and neck, liver or kidney cancer.

The chain joins TRBV11-2 to TRBJ1-2, with 7 bases that match TRBD1. Looked up from germline, CDR1 is SGHAT and CDR2 is FQNNGV. With 5 bases clipped from V and 4 bases from J, the junction kept 4 bases outside the gene matches. The CDR3 is made up of 13 amino acids. The DNA of the CDR3 is TGTGCCAGCAGCCCGGGACAGAGCTATGGCTACACCTTC. It translates to CASSPGQSYGYTF.

The chain uses TRBV4-3 and TRBJ2-1; D is possibly TRBD1 (5 bases). The germline V gene encodes CDR1 LGHNA and CDR2 YSLEER. Trimming stripped 1 base from V and 5 bases from J, with 24 bases between. The CDR3 runs 19 residues. The CDR3 sequence: CASSQVVAGQIRENNEQFF. The DNA of the CDR3 is TGCGCCAGCAGCCAAGTCGTGGCAGGGCAGATACGAGAGAACAATGAGCAGTTCTTC.

This chain connects TRBV5-4 to TRBJ2-2; the D is unclear. V lost 0 bases and J lost 0, with 6 bases in between. Per germline, CDR1 SGHNT and CDR2 YYREEE (reference sequence). The CDR3 is 15 residues long. The CDR3 nucleotides read TGTGCCAGCAGCTTGGGACCGGCGAACACCGGGGAGCTGTTTTTT. Translation gives CASSLGPANTGELFF. Drawing the rest from reference TRBV5-4 and TRBJ2-2, the complete variable domain is ETGVTQSPTHLIKTRGQQVTLRCSSQSGHNTVSWYQQALGQGPQFIFQYYREEENGRGNFPPRFSGLQFPNYSSELNVNALELDDSALYLCASSLGPANTGELFFGEGSRLTVL.

The chain uses TRBV9 and TRBJ2-3; TRBD2 matches 10 bases. The V gene end was trimmed by 4 bases and the J gene end by 5 bases; junction bases not matched to a gene: 7. Germline lookup yields CDR1 SGDLS and CDR2 YYNGEE. The CDR3 totals 15 residues. In nucleotides, the CDR3 is TGTGCCAGCAGCCCAGCGGGAGGGCCGATAGATACGCAGTATTTT. Translation gives CASSPAGGPIDTQYF. The entire variable domain, with the rest obtained from reference TRBV9 and TRBJ2-3, is as follows: DSGVTQTPKHLITATGQRVTLRCSPRSGDLSVYWYQQSLDQGLQFLIQYYNGEERAKGNILERFSAQQFPDLHSELNLSSLELGDSALYFCASSPAGGPIDTQYFGPGTRLTVL.

The V gene is TRBV4-1, the J gene TRBJ2-2; D ambiguous. The CDR3 has 17 residues. V was trimmed by 2 bases and J by 4 bases, leaving 17 bases between them. CDR1 is MGHRA, CDR2 YSYEKL, per germline. The CDR3 DNA reads TGCGCCAGCAGCCAACGACCAGGAGTCCAAATCACCGGGGAGCTGTTTTTT. This gives the protein CASSQRPGVQITGELFF.

CDR3 DNA sequence: TGTGCCATCAGTGAGGGTTGGACCCCCCAAGGGAGCAATCAGCCCCAGCATTTT. Translating it yields CAISEGWTPQGSNQPQHF. The chain couples TRBV10-3 to TRBJ1-5; D not certain. Looked up from germline, CDR1 is ENHRY and CDR2 is SYGVKD. Trimming cost V 2 bases and J 1 base, with 18 bases left between them. The CDR3 loop spans 18 amino acids.